A single sample is the source of the 2 T cell receptor beta chains below, sequenced in a study of blood T cell repertoires in COVID-19. The method was immunoSEQ multiplex PCR; TCRdb's version includes in-frame clones alone and lacks a portion of them. The data contain about 180,000 clones, roughly 90% of them singletons. Sequenced material: PBMCs or T cells enriched from blood (not recorded which). The receptors stem from a human donor with acute COVID-19. The donor label of this sample is uncertain.

This clone was found a few times. This rearrangement joins TRBV7-2 to TRBJ2-7; D uncertain. Deletions cut 1 base from V and 1 base from J, with 11 bases between. Germline-derived CDR1 and CDR2 are SGHTA and FQGNSA. This CDR3 spans 15 amino acids. This CDR3 reads CASSLDAPSSYEQYF. CDR3 coding DNA: TGTGCCAGCAGCTTAGATGCCCCTAGTTCCTACGAGCAGTACTTC.

The rearrangement links TRBV19 to TRBJ1-4; D possibly corresponds to TRBD1 (6 bases). The CDR3 runs to 13 residues. Germline lookup yields CDR1 LNHDA and CDR2 SQIVND (reference sequence). V was trimmed by 7 bases and J by 7 bases, leaving 13 bases between them. The CDR3 nucleotides read TGTGCCAGTACGAGGGGGAGGGCTGAAAAACTGTTTTTT. Amino acid sequence: CASTRGRAEKLFF.